This paragraph covers one T cell receptor beta chain sequence. What it binds is unknown. Everyone who donated was a healthy bone marrow donor. This record comes from a study of cytomegalovirus exposure and HLA in healthy donors. In the study overall: Of about 400 genotyped donors, around 84% clustered with self-reported Caucasian donors. The study's findings and limits: When presence/absence was analysed, sequencing depth was taken to be roughly uniform across donors. Fewer N-insertions than the approximately 680-donor mean were reportedly shown by an Asian-associated ancestry cluster in a later analysis.

The V and J ends lost 4 bases and 5 bases respectively, with 15 bases between them. Germline values: CDR1 SGHVS, CDR2 FNYEAQ. The CDR3 runs 14 residues. This PCR relied on a set of 60 Vbeta primers and 13 Jbeta primers. Sequencing used immunoSEQ multiplex PCR; TCRdb keeps in-frame clones, though not all of them. Among approximately 200,000 clones, 70% to 75% were seen once, and the ten largest hold about 4.6%. The chain uses TRBV7-6 and TRBJ2-7, with D maybe TRBD2 (6 bases). The receptor was derived from a man between 25 and 39 years old in good health and CMV-seropositive. Material: PBMCs. CDR3 DNA sequence: TGTGCCAGCAGCTCCGGTTGGAGGGCTAACGAGCAGTACTTC. Translation gives CASSSGWRANEQYF.